This T cell receptor beta chain was sequenced for a study of cytomegalovirus exposure and HLA in healthy donors. Study-wide points: Another analysis was done later, and it associated 16,951 TCR beta sequences with HLA alleles at 0.05 false discovery rate. The authors assumed roughly uniform sequencing depth across donors for presence/absence analyses. The study dropped some indistinguishable V segments, TRBV6-2 and TRBV6-3 among them.

PCR primers comprised 60 Vbeta and 13 Jbeta primers. Generated by immunoSEQ multiplex PCR, the TCRdb table keeps only in-frame clones and is missing some. The sample records around 110,000 clones, 55% to 80% being singletons. J was trimmed by 9 bases and V by 0 bases; bases with no gene match: 11. Looked up from germline, CDR1 is MNHEY and CDR2 is SVGAGI. The CDR3 totals 15 residues. Comment on this clone: Its cognate antigen is unknown.

These donors, healthy bone marrow donors, were studied. This clonotype originated in a woman in her 30s in good health and CMV-seronegative. Sequenced: PBMCs. The rearrangement uses TRBV6-5 and TRBJ2-7, with 7 bases that match TRBD2. In nucleotides, the CDR3 is TGTGCCAGCAGTTACTCGTGGGGCGGGAGCTCCGGGCAGTACTTC. It codes for CASSYSWGGSSGQYF.